This TCR beta chain came from a study of blood T cell repertoires in COVID-19. Overall study: COVID-19 samples, acute and convalescent, were from the United States, Italy and Spain. Nucleic acid was either cDNA or gDNA, and it came from T cells, B-cell-depleted T cells, or PBMCs.

Original processing methods: Estimated nucleated cell counts came from reference gene primer amplification. Sequencing was performed with immunoSEQ multiplex PCR; in TCRdb, only in-frame clones are kept and a portion is missing. Clone size and the V and J calls come from that table; the DNA yielded D and trimming. The table has roughly 100,000 clones, about nine tenths seen once. During active infection, Seattle patients enrolled and were then monitored through disease. V lost 0 bases, J lost 10 bases, and 9 bases lay in between. Germline V CDR1 and CDR2: SEHNR, FQNEAQ (reference sequence). The CDR3 contains 13 residues.

The TCR comes from a man aged 18 to 29 with COVID-19, enrolled during active disease. The sample was peripheral blood. This sequence joins TRBV7-9 and TRBJ2-2; D gene unclear. CDR3 protein: CASSLAHTQELFF. CDR3 DNA sequence: TGTGCCAGCAGCTTAGCCCACACCCAGGAGCTGTTTTTT.